This TCR beta chain was observed in a study of blood T cell repertoires in COVID-19. Study-level background: T cells, B-cell-depleted T cells, or PBMCs provided the cDNA or gDNA that served as material.

The CDR3 length is 15 residues. Germline CDR1 reads MGHDK; CDR2 reads SYGVNS. Trimming removed 2 bases at V and 4 bases at J, with 14 bases between. Sequencing used immunoSEQ multiplex PCR; TCRdb keeps in-frame clones, though not all of them. This sample carries around 190,000 clones, just under 80% of them seen once, and the ten largest clones take 6.5%. This receptor was identified in a man aged 65 to 79 with active or convalescent COVID-19. The chain is built from TRBV25-1 and TRBJ1-2, with D possibly matching TRBD1 (5 bases). The specimen was peripheral blood. The CDR3 here is CASSEGRGAIYGYTF. The DNA for the CDR3 is TGTGCCAGCAGTGAAGGGAGGGGCGCGATCTATGGCTACACCTTC.